Below, one T cell receptor beta chain is given with its context. The antigen remains undetermined. The data were taken from a study of T cells after yellow fever vaccination. CDR3 length equals 14 residues. From germline, CDR1 is LNHNV and CDR2 YYDKDF (reference sequence). V was pared by 0 bases and J by 6 bases, with 9 bases between. Overall study results and limits: The secondary response was weaker but peaked faster, day 5 versus 15.

From the 5' RACE reads, TCRdb called clonotypes with MiXCR, one entry per CDR3 protein. The sample includes approximately 550,000 distinct CDR3 sequences, 19% of them seen just once. The receptor was isolated from a young man who received the YFV17D yellow fever vaccine. Sequencing was performed on PBMCs, taken 15 days after the yellow fever booster vaccination. The V gene is TRBV15, the J gene TRBJ2-1; D is unresolved. In DNA form, the CDR3 reads TGTGCCACCAGCAGAGACAGGCCACGCAATGAGCAGTTCTTC. Its protein is CATSRDRPRNEQFF.